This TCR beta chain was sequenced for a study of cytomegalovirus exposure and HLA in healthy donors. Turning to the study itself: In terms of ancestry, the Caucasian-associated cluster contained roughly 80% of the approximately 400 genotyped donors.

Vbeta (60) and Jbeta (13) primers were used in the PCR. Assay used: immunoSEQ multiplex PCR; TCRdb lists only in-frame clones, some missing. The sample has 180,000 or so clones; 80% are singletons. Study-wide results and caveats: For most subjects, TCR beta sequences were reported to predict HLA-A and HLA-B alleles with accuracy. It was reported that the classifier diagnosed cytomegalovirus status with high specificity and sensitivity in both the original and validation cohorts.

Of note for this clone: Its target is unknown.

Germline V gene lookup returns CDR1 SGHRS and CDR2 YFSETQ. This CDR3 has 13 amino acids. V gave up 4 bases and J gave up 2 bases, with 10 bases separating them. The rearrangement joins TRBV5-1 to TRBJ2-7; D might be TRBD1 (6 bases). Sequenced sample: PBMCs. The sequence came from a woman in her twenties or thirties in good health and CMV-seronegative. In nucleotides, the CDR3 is TGCGCCAGCAGCAGGGACACCACCTACGAGCAGTACTTC. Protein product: CASSRDTTYEQYF.